This T cell receptor beta chain is drawn from a study of shared clonotypes between healthy human individuals. Turning to the study itself: Each donor contributed plates that comprised three CD4 naive, three CD4 memory, two CD8 naive and one CD8 memory.

Assay: immunoSEQ multiplex PCR; the TCRdb copy retains only in-frame clones and omits some. The profile covers approximately 940,000 clones, with 60% to 85% appearing a single time and about 1.5% taken by the ten largest. The CDR3 loop spans 15 amino acids. Per the germline V gene, CDR1 is MNHNY and CDR2 is SVGAGI (reference sequence). J lost 2 bases, V lost 0 bases, and 3 bases had no gene match. The chain combines TRBV6-6 with TRBJ2-5, with 7 bases that match TRBD2. The specimen sequenced was memory CD4+ T cells sorted from blood. Subset defined: CD45RA-negative fraction. The TCR originated in a man in his late teens or twenties in good health. CDR3 nucleotide sequence: TGTGCCAGCAGTTACTCGGGACTACAACAAGAGACCCAGTACTTC. Translation: CASSYSGLQQETQYF.